These 18 T cell receptor beta chains came from one sample sequenced in a study of blood T cells in healthy people across ages (dated by TCRdb to 2014 to 2015). Libraries came from 5' RACE. TCRdb shows the sequencer as Illumina HiSeq 2500. A second PCR of roughly 7 to 11 cycles was performed with a sample-barcoded 5' primer and a J-beta primer mix. TCRdb trimmed the raw reads at Q25, called clones with MiXCR and kept productive beta chains. Each record represents a unique CDR3 protein, reported with the most common genes and DNA among its rows. This sample lists under 950,000 distinct CDR3 sequences; about a fifth were detected once. Of the sample, roughly 22% is held by the ten largest clones. The material sequenced was blood. The source of these receptors is a man between 70 and 80 years old in good health.

This clonotype was counted between two and nine times. The CDR3 DNA follows: TGTGCCAGCTCACGAGGGGGGCAAGCTGAAGCTTTCTTT. Translating it yields CASSRGGQAEAFF. This chain links TRBV18 with TRBJ1-1, with D possibly TRBD1 on 6 matching bases. Germline V gene sequence: CDR1 KGHSH, CDR2 LQKENI. The CDR3 is 13 amino acids. Trimming took 4 bases from V and 6 from J, leaving 12 bases between them. Full variable domain (rest looked up from reference TRBV18 and TRBJ1-1): NAGVMQNPRHLVRRRGQEARLRCSPMKGHSHVYWYRQLPEEGLKFMVYLQKENIIDESGMPKERFSAEFPKEGPSILRIQQVVRGDSAAYFCASSRGGQAEAFFGQGTRLTVV.

CDR3 bases: TGTGCCACCAGTGATTCCCAGATTTACAATGAGCAGTTCTTC. Translating gives CATSDSQIYNEQFF. V usage is TRBV24-1 and J usage is TRBJ2-1, with D hard to call. The CDR3 runs 14 residues. CDR1 and CDR2 from the germline V gene are KGHDR and SFDVKD. The V gene lost 2 bases and the J gene lost 4 bases, with 8 bases spanning the gap.

This sequence joins TRBV12-3 or TRBV12-4 and TRBJ2-4; 7 nucleotides match TRBD2. Trimming took 0 bases from V and 6 from J; bases not matched to a gene: 14. There are 18 residues in the CDR3. CDR3 in amino acids: CASSLAVTSNTRGNIQYF. CDR3 DNA: TGTGCCAGCAGTTTAGCAGTGACTAGCAATACTCGGGGAAACATTCAGTACTTC.

V and J are TRBV24-1 and TRBJ2-3; D might be TRBD2 (6 bases). Trimming pared 5 bases from V and 0 bases from J, leaving 17 bases between. Looked up from germline, CDR1 is KGHDR and CDR2 is SFDVKD. The CDR3 is made up of 17 amino acids. Written as DNA, the CDR3 is TGTGCCACCAGTGGCCGCACCGGGACTCCTAGCACAGATACGCAGTATTTT. Translated: CATSGRTGTPSTDTQYF.

The genes are TRBV28 and TRBJ2-1; 7 nucleotides match TRBD2. The CDR3 spans 14 residues. Looked up from germline, CDR1 is MDHEN and CDR2 is SYDVKM. Trimming took 9 bases from V and 4 from J; bases not matched to a gene: 9. CDR3 in DNA: TGTGCCAGTTATGGCGGGAGCCCATACAATGAGCAGTTCTTC. Translated: CASYGGSPYNEQFF.

V usage is TRBV4-1 and J usage is TRBJ2-4; TRBD2 matches 14 bases. This CDR3 region has 17 residues. The germline gives CDR1 MGHRA, CDR2 YSYEKL. V dropped 3 bases and J dropped 6; count of bases not matched to a gene: 7. The CDR3 region is CASSQTSGRAKGNIQYF. The CDR3 nucleotides are TGCGCCAGCAGCCAGACTAGCGGGAGGGCCAAGGGAAACATTCAGTACTTC.

This sequence joins TRBV29-1 and TRBJ2-7; unclear D gene. This CDR3 region has 13 residues. In germline, CDR1 is SQVTM, CDR2 ANQGSEA. V was cut by 6 bases and J by 0 bases, with 12 bases left in between. CDR3 loop: CSVRTANSYEQYV. DNA for the CDR3: TGCAGCGTCCGTACAGCTAACTCCTACGAGCAGTACGTC.

This clonotype was found a few times. The J gene is TRBJ2-3, the V gene TRBV9; perhaps TRBD1 as D (5 bases). This CDR3 region has 16 residues. The germline V gene has CDR1 SGDLS and CDR2 YYNGEE. Trimming took off 0 bases at V and 4 bases at J, with 15 bases between the two ends. The CDR3 loop reads CASSVASGIGADTQYF. CDR3 DNA: TGTGCCAGCAGCGTAGCGAGTGGGATAGGGGCAGATACGCAGTATTTT.

This rearrangement joins TRBV27 to TRBJ2-1; D is undetermined. V shed 5 bases and J shed 5 bases, with 13 bases lying between them. Germline V lookup: CDR1 MNHEY, CDR2 SMNVEV (reference sequence). The CDR3 contains 14 residues. CDR3 region: CASSPHHKNNEQFF. The CDR3 nucleotides read TGTGCCAGCAGTCCCCACCACAAAAACAATGAGCAGTTCTTC.

V usage is TRBV28 and J usage is TRBJ2-1; TRBD1 matches at 9 bases. The CDR3 is 13 residues long. Germline values: CDR1 MDHEN, CDR2 SYDVKM. Losses at the gene ends were 6 bases for V and 5 bases for J; bases not matched to a gene: 2. The CDR3 bases are TGTGCCAGCAGAGGACAGGGGAACAATGAGCAGTTCTTC. Protein product: CASRGQGNNEQFF.

J is TRBJ1-1 and V is TRBV11-1; D is ambiguous. CDR3 length: 13 amino acids. The germline V and J ends were trimmed by 8 bases and 8 bases, with 18 bases remaining between them. Per germline, CDR1 SGHAT and CDR2 FQDESV (reference sequence). CDR3 sequence: CASGSWQTPEAFF. The CDR3 nucleotides read TGTGCCAGCGGGAGCTGGCAGACCCCCGAAGCTTTCTTT.

This clonotype came up a few times. This sequence joins TRBV10-3 and TRBJ1-2; 7 positions match TRBD1. The CDR3 is 15 amino acids. Germline lookup yields CDR1 ENHRY and CDR2 SYGVKD. With V trimmed by 1 base and J by 6 bases, 8 bases remained unmatched. The CDR3 DNA sequence: TGTGCCATCAGTGAGTATCCGACAGGGTTGGATGGCTACACCTTC. Translating it yields CAISEYPTGLDGYTF.

This chain uses TRBV27 with TRBJ1-2, with TRBD1 matching over 7 bases. CDR3 length: 15 residues. The germline gives CDR1 MNHEY, CDR2 SMNVEV (reference sequence). Unmatched junction bases numbered 8, after V lost 5 bases and J lost 2 bases. CDR3 region: CASSPRPGQNYGYTF. CDR3 DNA sequence: TGTGCCAGCAGTCCGCGGCCGGGACAGAACTATGGCTACACCTTC.

The rearrangement uses TRBV7-9 and TRBJ1-6; 8 nucleotides align to TRBD1. The CDR3 has 16 amino acids. Germline CDR1 SEHNR, CDR2 FQNEAQ (reference sequence). Trimming took 2 bases from V and 10 from J; bases not matched to a gene: 10. The chain's CDR3 is CASSLQVGQGGSPLHF. For the CDR3, the DNA is TGTGCCAGCAGCTTACAGGTCGGACAGGGCGGATCACCCCTCCACTTT.

This clonotype was seen only a few times. The chain carries TRBV5-5 and TRBJ1-2, with D perhaps matching TRBD1 (5 bases). Germline CDR1 is SGHKS and CDR2 is YYEKEE (reference sequence). The CDR3 is 14 residues long. The V end lost 4 bases, the J end lost 5 bases, and 15 bases lay between the germline ends. CDR3 nucleotide sequence: TGTGCCAGCAGCGCCGGGACGGTACCTTATGGCTACACCTTC. Its translation is CASSAGTVPYGYTF.

This clonotype was counted a few times. At one of its ends the junction is not consistent with the germline gene, which may arise from a read error. V is TRBV7-9 and J is TRBJ2-5; the match to TRBD1 covers 10 bases. The CDR3 consists of 16 residues. From germline, CDR1 is SEHNR and CDR2 FQNEAQ (reference sequence). For the CDR3, the DNA is TGTGCCTGCAGCCGCCTTCCGGGACAGGGGCAAGAGACCCAGTACTTC. Translated, it gives CACSRLPGQGQETQYF.

In its sample, this clonotype was seen a few times. The chain is built from TRBV5-5 and TRBJ1-4; tentative D call: TRBD1 (5 bases). The CDR3 is 14 amino acids. Germline values: CDR1 SGHKS, CDR2 YYEKEE (reference sequence). The ends were cut back, 1 base at V and 7 bases at J, with 11 bases in the middle. Written as DNA, the CDR3 is TGTGCCAGCAGCTTGCAGGGTGGGCGTGAAAAACTGTTTTTT. Amino acids: CASSLQGGREKLFF.

The V call is TRBV18, the J call TRBJ2-3; TRBD1 matches 10 bases. Per germline, CDR1 KGHSH and CDR2 LQKENI. The V segment lost 3 bases and the J segment 6 bases; nucleotides outside the gene matches: 9. The CDR3 extends over 16 amino acids. The CDR3 coding sequence is TGTGCCAGCTCACCGTCGGGACAGGGGAACTCGGATACGCAGTATTTT. This translates into CASSPSGQGNSDTQYF. The variable domain in full, completed from reference TRBV18 and TRBJ2-3, reads NAGVMQNPRHLVRRRGQEARLRCSPMKGHSHVYWYRQLPEEGLKFMVYLQKENIIDESGMPKERFSAEFPKEGPSILRIQQVVRGDSAAYFCASSPSGQGNSDTQYFGPGTRLTVL.